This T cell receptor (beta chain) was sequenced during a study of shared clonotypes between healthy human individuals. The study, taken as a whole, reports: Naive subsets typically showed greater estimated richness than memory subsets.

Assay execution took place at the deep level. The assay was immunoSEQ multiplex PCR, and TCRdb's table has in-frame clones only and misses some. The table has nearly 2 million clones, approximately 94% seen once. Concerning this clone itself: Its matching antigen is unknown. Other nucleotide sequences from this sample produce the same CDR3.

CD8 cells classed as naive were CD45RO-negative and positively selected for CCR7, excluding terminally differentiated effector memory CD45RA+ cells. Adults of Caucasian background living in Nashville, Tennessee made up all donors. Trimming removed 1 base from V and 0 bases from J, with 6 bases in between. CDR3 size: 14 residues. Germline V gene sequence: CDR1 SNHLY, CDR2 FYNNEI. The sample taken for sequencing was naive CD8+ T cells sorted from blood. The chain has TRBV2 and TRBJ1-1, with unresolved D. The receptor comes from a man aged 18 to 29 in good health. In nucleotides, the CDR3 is TGTGCCAGCAGTGAAGGGGGAATGAACACTGAAGCTTTCTTT. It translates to CASSEGGMNTEAFF. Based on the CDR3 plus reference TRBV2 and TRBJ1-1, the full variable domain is EPEVTQTPSHQVTQMGQEVILRCVPISNHLYFYWYRQILGQKVEFLVSFYNNEISEKSEIFDDQFSVERPDGSNFTLKIRSTKLEDSAMYFCASSEGGMNTEAFFGQGTRLTVV.